A selection of T cell receptor beta chains follows, all from one sample in a study of T cells after yellow fever vaccination. Each CDR3 protein gets one entry after TCRdb re-called the 5' RACE reads with MiXCR. The repertoire has 450,000 to 550,000 distinct CDR3 sequences, about 19% of them found once; the top ten carry approximately 14%. The specimen was PBMCs, collected 15 days after the yellow fever booster vaccination. All receptors come from a young man who received the YFV17D yellow fever vaccine. Both conserved end residues are part of each CDR3. The D gene is left open where the match is weak.

>TRBJ1-1|.|TRBV7-9
CASSLSVISNLEAFF
>TRBJ2-7|.|TRBV7-9
CASSSRDAPYEQYF
>TRBJ2-3|TRBD2|TRBV19
CASSINSGREATQYF
>TRBJ2-1|.|TRBV6-2/TRBV6-3
CASSPLGTRMGQFF
>TRBJ1-1|.|TRBV14
CASSQVGGGATEAFF
>TRBJ1-6|.|TRBV12-3/TRBV12-4
CASTLGGTNSPLHF
>TRBJ2-3|.|TRBV7-2
CASSLARVSGTDTQYF
>TRBJ2-5|TRBD2|TRBV12-3/TRBV12-4
CASSLSGLAGVETQYF
>TRBJ1-5|.|TRBV5-1
CASSLETGGQPQHF
>TRBJ2-2|.|TRBV12-3/TRBV12-4
CASSLKVLAGELFF
>TRBJ2-6|TRBD1|TRBV7-3
CASSPIGTANSGANVLTF
>TRBJ2-4|.|TRBV20-1
CSARKLLSQGNIQYF
>TRBJ2-2|TRBD2|TRBV10-2
CASAGGGGNTGELFF
>TRBJ2-1|.|TRBV7-2
CASSLQAEGLGNEQFF
>TRBJ1-2|.|TRBV29-1
CSVEGGGQRGRGYTF
>TRBJ2-3|.|TRBV29-1
CSVRATPGTDTQYF
>TRBJ2-5|.|TRBV15
CATSMRLQGPETQYF
>TRBJ2-4|TRBD2|TRBV20-1
CSARLAGVKLAKNIQYF
>TRBJ2-1|.|TRBV20-1
CSARGIRTNSYNEQFF
>TRBJ1-4|.|TRBV7-9
CASSPLFVRDEKLFF
>TRBJ1-2|.|TRBV7-8
CASSPGLENYGYTF
>TRBJ2-4|.|TRBV9
CASSPSRENIQYF
>TRBJ2-7|.|TRBV2
CASTKGTNEQYF
>TRBJ1-1|.|TRBV6-1
CASTESMNTEAFF
>TRBJ1-2|.|TRBV7-8
CASSSGPGLPHGYTF
>TRBJ2-7|TRBD1|TRBV5-1
CASSLTGQGNYEQYF
>TRBJ1-2|.|TRBV6-5
CASSYSSTYSGGYTF
>TRBJ2-1|.|TRBV20-1
CSAGTQTTYNEQFF
>TRBJ2-6|TRBD1|TRBV19
CASRGSGILGTGANVLTF
>TRBJ2-7|TRBD2|TRBV12-3/TRBV12-4
CASTLLSGRNYEQYF